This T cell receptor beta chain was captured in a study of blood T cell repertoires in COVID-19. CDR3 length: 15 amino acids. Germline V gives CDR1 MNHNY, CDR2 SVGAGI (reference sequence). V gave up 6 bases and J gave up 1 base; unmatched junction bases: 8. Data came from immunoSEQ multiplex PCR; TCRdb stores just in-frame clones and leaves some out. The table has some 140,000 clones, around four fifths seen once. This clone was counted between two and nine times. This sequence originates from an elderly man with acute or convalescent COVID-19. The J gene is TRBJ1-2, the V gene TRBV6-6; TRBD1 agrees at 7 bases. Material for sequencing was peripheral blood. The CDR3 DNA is TGTGCCAGCAGCCGGGCAGGGGGGAATAACTATGGCTACACCTTC. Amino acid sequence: CASSRAGGNNYGYTF.